This TCR beta chain was found in a study of blood T cell repertoires in COVID-19. The wider study: Sources were T cells, B-cell-depleted T cells, or PBMCs; the material itself was cDNA or gDNA.

Source study methods: Reference gene primer amplification in the assay estimated nucleated cell counts. Produced via immunoSEQ multiplex PCR; TCRdb's table is partial and in-frame only. That table gives V, J and clone size, and the DNA gave D and trimming. The sample yields a few hundred thousand clones, 84% seen once. Germline assignment: CDR1 MNHEY and CDR2 SVGAGI. This CDR3 has 15 residues. This clone was observed a single time. V is TRBV6-5 and J is TRBJ2-2, with no clear D. The sequenced sample was peripheral blood. This sequence was found in a woman of 80 years or more with COVID-19, enrolled during active disease. The CDR3 DNA is TGTGCAGCAGTGAAAAACAGAAGGAACACCGGGGAGCTGTTTTTT. Its protein product is CAAVKNRRNTGELFF.